Shown below are 2 T cell receptor beta chains from a single sample sequenced in a study of blood T cell repertoires in COVID-19. Some clones are missing from TCRdb's copy, which holds only in-frame ones; the method was immunoSEQ multiplex PCR. The repertoire consists of 90,000 or so clones, with approximately 91% occurring once and the leading ten covering roughly 5.1%. Sequencing was carried out using peripheral blood. The origin of the receptors is a man between 60 and 75 years old with COVID-19, enrolled during active disease.

This clone was detected a few times. V gene TRBV5-4 combines with J gene TRBJ1-6; 7 nucleotides line up with TRBD1. This CDR3 comprises 15 residues. With 4 bases clipped from V and 8 bases from J, the junction kept 9 bases outside the gene matches. Germline CDR1 SGHNT, CDR2 YYREEE (reference sequence). The CDR3 bases are TGTGCCAGCAGCCTGGGTGGCCAGGGGGATTCACCCCTCCACTTT. Translating gives CASSLGGQGDSPLHF. The variable domain in full, completed from reference TRBV5-4 and TRBJ1-6, reads ETGVTQSPTHLIKTRGQQVTLRCSSQSGHNTVSWYQQALGQGPQFIFQYYREEENGRGNFPPRFSGLQFPNYSSELNVNALELDDSALYLCASSLGGQGDSPLHFGNGTRLTVT.

The V call is TRBV9, the J call TRBJ1-2, with 10 bases matching TRBD1. With V trimmed by 0 bases and J by 7 bases, 9 bases remained unmatched. Germline V gene data show CDR1 as SGDLS and CDR2 as YYNGEE. There are 16 residues in the CDR3. Here the CDR3 reads CASSVGGDRGMSGYTF. As DNA, the CDR3 is TGTGCCAGCAGCGTAGGTGGGGACAGGGGTATGAGTGGCTACACCTTC.